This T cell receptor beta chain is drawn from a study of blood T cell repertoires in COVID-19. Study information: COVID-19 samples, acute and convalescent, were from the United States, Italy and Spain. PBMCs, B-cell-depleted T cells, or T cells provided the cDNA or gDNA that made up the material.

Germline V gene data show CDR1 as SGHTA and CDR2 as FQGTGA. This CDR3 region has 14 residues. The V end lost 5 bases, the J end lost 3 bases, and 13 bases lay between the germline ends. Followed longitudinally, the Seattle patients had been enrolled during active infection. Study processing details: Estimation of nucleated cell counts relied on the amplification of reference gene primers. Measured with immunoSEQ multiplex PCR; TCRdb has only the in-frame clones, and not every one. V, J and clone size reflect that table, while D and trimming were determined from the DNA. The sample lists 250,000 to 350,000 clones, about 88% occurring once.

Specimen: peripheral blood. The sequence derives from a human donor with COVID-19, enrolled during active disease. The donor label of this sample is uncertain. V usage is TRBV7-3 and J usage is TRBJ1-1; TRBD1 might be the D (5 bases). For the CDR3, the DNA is TGTGCCAGCAGCCCTCTGGGGGGAGACACTGAAGCTTTCTTT. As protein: CASSPLGGDTEAFF.